This T cell receptor (beta chain) emerged from a study of shared clonotypes between healthy human individuals. Per germline, CDR1 SQVTM and CDR2 ANQGSEA. The CDR3 loop spans 12 amino acids. Trimming cost V 4 bases and J 1 base, with 7 bases left between them. Method: immunoSEQ multiplex PCR; TCRdb's copy keeps in-frame clones and lacks some. The repertoire holds under 750,000 clones, over 60% seen once, with around 1.7% in the top ten. The specimen was memory CD4+ T cells sorted from blood. Described subset: CD45RA-negative fraction. The TCR sequence derives from a woman in her twenties or thirties in good health. The chain combines TRBV29-1 with TRBJ1-2; D perhaps matches TRBD1 (6 bases). The CDR3 region is CSVGGHNYGYTF. The CDR3 nucleotides are TGCAGCGTTGGGGGACATAACTATGGCTACACCTTC.